This T cell receptor beta chain was documented in a study of CD8 T cells in ankylosing spondylitis (dated by TCRdb to the late 2010s). In terms of the full investigation: The study set out to find disease-linked TCR variants by profiling T cell receptor beta repertoires in ankylosing spondylitis patients and healthy donors. In total, the full study cohort was made up of over a hundred healthy donors and about two dozen ankylosing spondylitis patients. Samples of peripheral blood were taken, and for ankylosing spondylitis patients, synovial fluid was collected as well.

General study outcomes and caveats: According to the report, matched synovial fluid samples from ankylosing spondylitis patients were significantly enriched for the disease-linked clones. Some motif variants had previously been reported in the synovial fluid and blood of reactive arthritis patients, which suggests shared mechanisms of disease initiation. The disease-linked clones had a CD8+ phenotype and were found at relatively low frequencies in peripheral blood. A TCR beta motif made up of under ten highly homologous amino acid variants appeared to be characteristic of blood from ankylosing spondylitis patients.

The CDR3 runs 15 amino acids, cysteine and phenylalanine included. The read is trimmed to its CDR3 DNA, 45 bases read in frame from base 1. CDR1 and CDR2 are drawn from the germline V gene: SGHTA, FQGNSA. V and J are truncated by 1 base and 1 base respectively, leaving an intervening sequence of 10 bases. The instrument was an Illumina HiSeq 2500. Quantitative 5'-RACE with molecular barcodes was used to prepare TCR beta libraries. In the original analysis: A new computational method, built on a probabilistic model of VDJ rearrangement, was used to identify disease-linked TCR variants. TCRdb reanalyzed the raw reads on its own, using fastp at Q25 for trimming and MiXCR for clone calling, and kept in-frame beta chains. Duplicate CDR3 protein sequences are folded into a single record with the most common DNA and genes. The V and J calls reflect TCRdb's pipeline rather than the authors' work. Within this sample are 150,000 to 200,000 distinct CDR3 sequences, with 18% of them counted one time only. Approximately 7.8% of the sample belongs to the ten largest clones.

This clonotype occurred many times. Its antigen is still unknown. No much larger clone is present one base from it, and per-base qualities are unavailable. The sequencing sample was made of blood, either unsorted or a sorted T cell fraction (not recorded which). The receptor chain draws on TRBV7-2 and TRBJ1-2, with TRBD1 tentatively as D gene (5 bases match). The receptor comes from a male donor with ankylosing spondylitis or in good health (not recorded which). The DNA sequence reads TGTGCCAGCAGCTTAGTTGGGACGGATAACTATGGCTACACCTTC. It specifies CASSLVGTDNYGYTF.